The T cell receptor beta chain described here comes from a study of blood T cell repertoires in COVID-19. The overall study: Donors in the United States, Italy and Spain gave samples during acute or convalescent COVID-19.

The table came from immunoSEQ multiplex PCR; TCRdb's copy has only in-frame clones and leaves some out. Here the sample spans hundreds of thousands of clones, around 91% being singletons. This CDR3 has 15 residues. J was trimmed by 0 bases and V by 5 bases; bases with no gene match: 1. Germline CDR1 is MGHRA and CDR2 is YSYEKL. Residents of about two dozen US areas, aged about 18 to 95 years, made up the participants. V gene TRBV4-1 combines with J gene TRBJ2-1; 10 positions agree with TRBD2. This clonotype was obtained from a man aged 30 to 45 who had recovered from COVID-19. The sequenced material came from PBMCs or T cells enriched from blood (not recorded which). The CDR3 nucleotides read TGCGCCAGCAGCATAGCGGGAGGCTCCTACAATGAGCAGTTCTTC. It specifies CASSIAGGSYNEQFF.